This T cell receptor (beta chain) came from a study of neurological immune-mediated disorders. This clonotype was observed many times. Its antigen remains unidentified. Stored at -80 C, 2 million PBMCs were the source of the unsorted libraries. Broader study findings: The absence of any CDR3 amino acid sequence shared by expanded clones across subjects suggests that repertoires were private in all groups.

5'RACE generated cDNA with 10-nucleotide random UMIs. Sequencing runs each generated in excess of 180 million TCR-beta sequences derived from 15-18 subjects. MiXCR, run by TCRdb on the 5' RACE reads, gives a single entry per CDR3 protein. Here the sample spans roughly 23,000 distinct CDR3 sequences, more than 9% being singletons. CDR1 and CDR2 from the germline V gene are SGHKS and YYEKEE (reference sequence). The CDR3 length is 14 residues. The V end was cut by 2 bases, the J end by 4 bases, with 11 bases between. The specimen sequenced was PBMCs. The chain employs TRBV5-5 and TRBJ2-3; weak D call: TRBD2 (7 bases). This sequence originates from a woman aged 60 to 75 with HTLV-1-associated myelopathy (HAM/TSP). CDR3 sequence reads: CASSFGGGADTQYF. DNA for the CDR3: TGTGCCAGCAGCTTCGGAGGGGGGGCAGATACGCAGTATTTT.